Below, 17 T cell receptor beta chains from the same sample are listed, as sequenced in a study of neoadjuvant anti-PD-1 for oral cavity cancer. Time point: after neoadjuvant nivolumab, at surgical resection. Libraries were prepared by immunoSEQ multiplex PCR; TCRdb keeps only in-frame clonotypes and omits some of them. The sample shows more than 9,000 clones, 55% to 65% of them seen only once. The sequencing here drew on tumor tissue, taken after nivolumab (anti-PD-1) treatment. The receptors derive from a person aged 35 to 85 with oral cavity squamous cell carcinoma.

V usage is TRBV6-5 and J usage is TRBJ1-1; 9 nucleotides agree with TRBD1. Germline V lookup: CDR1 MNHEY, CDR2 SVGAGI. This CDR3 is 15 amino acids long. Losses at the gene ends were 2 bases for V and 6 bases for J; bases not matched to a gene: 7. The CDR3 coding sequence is TGTGCCAGCAGTTACAGTCCCGGGACAGGGTCTGAAGCTTTCTTT. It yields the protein CASSYSPGTGSEAFF.

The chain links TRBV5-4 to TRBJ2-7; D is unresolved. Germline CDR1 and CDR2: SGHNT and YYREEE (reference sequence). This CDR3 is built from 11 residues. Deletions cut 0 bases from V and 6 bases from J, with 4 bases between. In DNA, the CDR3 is TGTGCCAGCAGCTTGGAAGGCGAGCAGTACTTC. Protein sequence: CASSLEGEQYF.

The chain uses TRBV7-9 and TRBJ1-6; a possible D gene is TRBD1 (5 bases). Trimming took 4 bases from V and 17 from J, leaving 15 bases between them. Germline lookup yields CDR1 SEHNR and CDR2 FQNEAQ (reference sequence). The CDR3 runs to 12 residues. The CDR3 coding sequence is TGTGCCAGCAGCTCGGGGGAGGGGATGATCCACTTT. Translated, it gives CASSSGEGMIHF.

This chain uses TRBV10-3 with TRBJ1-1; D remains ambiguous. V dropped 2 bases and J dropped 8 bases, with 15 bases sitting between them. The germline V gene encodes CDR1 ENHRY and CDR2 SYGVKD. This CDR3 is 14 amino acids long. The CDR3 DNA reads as TGTGCCATCAGTGAGCTATTTCGGAAAGGGGAAGCTTTCTTT. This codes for CAISELFRKGEAFF.

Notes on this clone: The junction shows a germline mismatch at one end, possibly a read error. CDR3 region: CASRSLDGSGAF. DNA for the CDR3: TGTGCCAGCAGGTCCCTGGATGGTTCCGGAGCCTTT. The gene calls are TRBV28 and TRBJ1-5; the D is unclear. The CDR3 consists of 12 residues. Germline V CDR1 and CDR2: MDHEN, SYDVKM.

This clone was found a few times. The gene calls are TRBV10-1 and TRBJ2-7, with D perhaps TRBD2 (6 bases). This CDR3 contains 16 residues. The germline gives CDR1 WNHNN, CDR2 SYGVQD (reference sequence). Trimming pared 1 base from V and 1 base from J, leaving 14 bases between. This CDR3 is CASSEYGDGGSYEQYF. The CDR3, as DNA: TGCGCCAGCAGTGAGTACGGCGACGGGGGTTCCTACGAGCAGTACTTC.

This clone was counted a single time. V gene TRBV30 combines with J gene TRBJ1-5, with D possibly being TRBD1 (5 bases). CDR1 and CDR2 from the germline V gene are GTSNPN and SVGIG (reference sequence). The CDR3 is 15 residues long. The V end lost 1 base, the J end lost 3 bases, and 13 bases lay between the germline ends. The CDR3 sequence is CAWSAGTANNQPQHF. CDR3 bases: TGTGCCTGGAGTGCCGGGACGGCAAACAATCAGCCCCAGCATTTT.

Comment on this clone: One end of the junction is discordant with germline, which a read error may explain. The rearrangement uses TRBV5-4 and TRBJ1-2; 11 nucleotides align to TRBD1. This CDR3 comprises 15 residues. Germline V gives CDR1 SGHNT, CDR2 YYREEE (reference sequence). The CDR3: CASSLGQGANYGYTF. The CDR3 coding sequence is TGTGCCAGCAGTTTGGGACAGGGGGCTAACTATGGCTACACCTTC.

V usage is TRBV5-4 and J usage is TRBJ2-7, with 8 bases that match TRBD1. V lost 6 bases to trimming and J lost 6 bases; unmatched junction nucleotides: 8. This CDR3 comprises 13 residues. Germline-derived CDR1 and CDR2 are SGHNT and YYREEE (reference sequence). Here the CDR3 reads CASKGQGASEQYF. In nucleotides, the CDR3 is TGTGCCAGCAAAGGGCAGGGGGCCTCCGAGCAGTACTTC.

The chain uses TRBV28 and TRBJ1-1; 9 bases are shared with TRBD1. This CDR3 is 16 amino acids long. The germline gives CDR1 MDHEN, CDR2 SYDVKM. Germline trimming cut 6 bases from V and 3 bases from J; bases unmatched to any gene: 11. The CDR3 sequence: CASRITGGAGDTEAFF. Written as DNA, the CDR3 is TGTGCCAGCAGAATTACAGGGGGCGCCGGGGACACTGAAGCTTTCTTT.

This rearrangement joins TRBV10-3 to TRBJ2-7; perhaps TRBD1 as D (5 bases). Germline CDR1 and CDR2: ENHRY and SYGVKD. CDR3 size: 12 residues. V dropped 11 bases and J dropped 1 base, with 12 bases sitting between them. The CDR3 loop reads CASSAGSYEQYF. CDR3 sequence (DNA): TGTGCCTCATCGGCAGGGTCCTACGAGCAGTACTTC.

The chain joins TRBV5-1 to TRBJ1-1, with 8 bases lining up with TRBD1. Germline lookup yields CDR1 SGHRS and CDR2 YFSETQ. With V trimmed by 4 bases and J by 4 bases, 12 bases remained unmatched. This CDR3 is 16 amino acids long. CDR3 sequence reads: CASSPGGGGVVTEAFF. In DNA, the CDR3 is TGCGCCAGCAGCCCAGGGGGCGGGGGTGTTGTCACTGAAGCTTTCTTT.

In nucleotides, the CDR3 is TGTGCCAGCAGCGTAGCTTACAGCGGGGGGCTCCCGATTGGGGATGAGCAGTTCTTC. It specifies CASSVAYSGGLPIGDEQFF. The chain joins TRBV9 to TRBJ2-1; TRBD2 matches 9 bases. The CDR3 is 19 amino acids. The germline gives CDR1 SGDLS, CDR2 YYNGEE. J was trimmed by 8 bases and V by 0 bases; bases with no gene match: 18.

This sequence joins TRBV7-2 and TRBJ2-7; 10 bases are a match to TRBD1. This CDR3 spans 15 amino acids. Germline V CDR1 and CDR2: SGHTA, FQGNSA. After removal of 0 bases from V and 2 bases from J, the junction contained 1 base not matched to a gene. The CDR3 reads CASSLAGQGAYEQYF. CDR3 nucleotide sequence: TGTGCCAGCAGCTTAGCAGGACAGGGGGCCTACGAGCAGTACTTC. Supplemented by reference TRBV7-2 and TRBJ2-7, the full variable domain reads GAGVSQSPSNKVTEKGKDVELRCDPISGHTALYWYRQSLGQGLEFLIYFQGNSAPDKSGLPSDRFSAERTGGSVSTLTIQRTQQEDSAVYLCASSLAGQGAYEQYFGPGTRLTVT.

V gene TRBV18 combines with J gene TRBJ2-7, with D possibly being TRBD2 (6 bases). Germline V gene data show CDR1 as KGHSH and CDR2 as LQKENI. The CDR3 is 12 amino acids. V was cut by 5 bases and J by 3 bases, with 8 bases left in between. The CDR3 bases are TGTGCCAGCTCATCGACTAGCTACGAGCAGTACTTC. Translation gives CASSSTSYEQYF.

CDR3 amino acids: CASSLDGTGNSPLHF. As DNA, the CDR3 is TGTGCCAGCAGCTTAGACGGGACAGGAAATTCACCCCTCCACTTT. The chain couples TRBV7-6 to TRBJ1-6; TRBD1 agrees at 8 bases. The CDR3 runs to 15 residues. Germline CDR1 is SGHVS and CDR2 is FNYEAQ. J was trimmed by 7 bases and V by 1 base; bases with no gene match: 3.

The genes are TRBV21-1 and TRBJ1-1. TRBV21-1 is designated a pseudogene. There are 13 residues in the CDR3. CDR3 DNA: TGTGCCAGCCTCCAAGGAGGGGACACTGAAGCTTTCTTT. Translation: CASLQGGDTEAFF.